Listed below are T cell receptor beta chains from one sample, sequenced in a study of T cell responses to AZD1222 COVID-19 vaccine. Assay used: immunoSEQ multiplex PCR; TCRdb lists only in-frame clones, some missing. The sample has nearly 110,000 clones, 91% seen once. The source was peripheral blood, collected on day 0 of AZD1222 vaccination. The receptors were gathered from an adult in good health. Both conserved end residues are part of each CDR3. The order of the fields is D gene, J gene, clone size, V gene, CDR3 DNA, CDR3 protein. A D gene is named only where the DNA matches it firmly. Some rows have no size entry. The others give once, few or many, or a class for an expanded clone.

D gene: TRBD2; J gene: TRBJ2-5; clone size: -; V gene: TRBV7-2; CDR3 DNA: TGTGCCAGCAGCTTAGTATCCAGCGGGGCAGAGACCCAGTACTTC; CDR3 protein: CASSLVSSGAETQYF
D gene: -; J gene: TRBJ1-4; clone size: -; V gene: TRBV19; CDR3 DNA: TGTGCCAGTAGTGCGACGATGGTGGAAAAACTGTTTTTT; CDR3 protein: CASSATMVEKLFF
D gene: TRBD1; J gene: TRBJ2-5; clone size: -; V gene: TRBV7-2; CDR3 DNA: TGTGCCAGCAGCCCACAGGGGGGATTGTACCAAGAGACCCAGTACTTC; CDR3 protein: CASSPQGGLYQETQYF
D gene: TRBD1; J gene: TRBJ2-7; clone size: -; V gene: TRBV6-5; CDR3 DNA: TGTGCCAGCAGCAGGACAGGGGGTAGCGACGAGCAGTACTTC; CDR3 protein: CASSRTGGSDEQYF
D gene: -; J gene: TRBJ1-2; clone size: -; V gene: TRBV27; CDR3 DNA: TGTGCCAGCAGCACTCATTACCGGGACTCTGGATATGGCTACACCTTC; CDR3 protein: CASSTHYRDSGYGYTF
D gene: -; J gene: TRBJ1-5; clone size: -; V gene: TRBV21-1; CDR3 DNA: TGTGCCAGTCGACCGGGCTTAAAGAGCGGCAATCAGCCCCAGCATTTT; CDR3 protein: CASRPGLKSGNQPQHF
D gene: -; J gene: TRBJ2-2; clone size: -; V gene: TRBV5-1; CDR3 DNA: TGCGCCACCAGACCTAGCGCTAACACCGGGGAGCTGTTTTTT; CDR3 protein: CATRPSANTGELFF
D gene: -; J gene: TRBJ1-1; clone size: -; V gene: TRBV18; CDR3 DNA: TGTGCCAGCTCACCGGGGACGGCTTCGAACACTGAAGCTTTCTTT; CDR3 protein: CASSPGTASNTEAFF
D gene: TRBD1; J gene: TRBJ2-1; clone size: -; V gene: TRBV6-2/TRBV6-3; CDR3 DNA: TGTGCCAGCAGTGGGCGATTCGGGACAGGCCCTTACAATGAGCAGTTCTTC; CDR3 protein: CASSGRFGTGPYNEQFF
D gene: -; J gene: TRBJ1-1; clone size: few; V gene: TRBV4-3; CDR3 DNA: TGCGCCAGCAGCCAAGAAGTAGGGCTCACTGAAGCTTTCTTT; CDR3 protein: CASSQEVGLTEAFF
D gene: TRBD2; J gene: TRBJ2-1; clone size: many; V gene: TRBV7-3; CDR3 DNA: TGTGCCAGCAGCCCCGGGGGCGGGGGGGCGTACAATGAGCAGTTCTTC; CDR3 protein: CASSPGGGGAYNEQFF
D gene: -; J gene: TRBJ1-1; clone size: -; V gene: TRBV27; CDR3 DNA: TGTGCCACCCGAGGGGTCTACATGAACACTGAAGCTTTCTTT; CDR3 protein: CATRGVYMNTEAFF
D gene: -; J gene: TRBJ2-3; clone size: -; V gene: TRBV5-1; CDR3 DNA: TGCGCCAGCAGCTCAAGCCGGCAGGCGAATACGCAGTATTTT; CDR3 protein: CASSSSRQANTQYF
D gene: -; J gene: TRBJ1-2; clone size: -; V gene: TRBV10-3; CDR3 DNA: TGTGCCATCAGTACCCAGGGAGACTATGGCTACACCTTC; CDR3 protein: CAISTQGDYGYTF
D gene: TRBD1; J gene: TRBJ2-2; clone size: -; V gene: TRBV18; CDR3 DNA: TGTGCCAGCTCACCACGTCTTGACAGGGACACCGGGGAGCTGTTTTTT; CDR3 protein: CASSPRLDRDTGELFF
D gene: -; J gene: TRBJ2-7; clone size: -; V gene: TRBV27; CDR3 DNA: TGTGCCAGCAGTTTAGTCGAGGGCCCCTCCTACGAGCAGTACTTC; CDR3 protein: CASSLVEGPSYEQYF
D gene: TRBD1; J gene: TRBJ1-1; clone size: -; V gene: TRBV5-8; CDR3 DNA: TGTGCCAGCAGCCGCGATGGGACAGGGTTGACTGAAGCTTTCTTT; CDR3 protein: CASSRDGTGLTEAFF
D gene: -; J gene: TRBJ2-7; clone size: once; V gene: TRBV7-2; CDR3 DNA: TGTGCCAGCAGCTTAGGGACACCGGTCTACGAGCAGTACTTC; CDR3 protein: CASSLGTPVYEQYF
D gene: TRBD1; J gene: TRBJ1-2; clone size: -; V gene: TRBV13; CDR3 DNA: TGTGCCAGCAGCTTACCGGGACAGGGGGATGGCTACACCTTC; CDR3 protein: CASSLPGQGDGYTF
D gene: -; J gene: TRBJ1-6; clone size: once; V gene: TRBV30; CDR3 DNA: TGTGCCTGGAGGGGGGTTGGCGGCAATTCACCCCTCCACTTT; CDR3 protein: CAWRGVGGNSPLHF
D gene: -; J gene: TRBJ2-1; clone size: -; V gene: TRBV11-2; CDR3 DNA: TGTGCCAGCAGCCTCCAGGGGGGACTAGATAAGTTGAATGAGCAGTTCTTC; CDR3 protein: CASSLQGGLDKLNEQFF
D gene: TRBD1; J gene: TRBJ2-7; clone size: -; V gene: TRBV19; CDR3 DNA: TGTGCCAGTAGTGTCGGACAGGGGCTCGAGCAGTACTTC; CDR3 protein: CASSVGQGLEQYF
D gene: TRBD1; J gene: TRBJ1-1; clone size: -; V gene: TRBV19; CDR3 DNA: TGTGCCAGTAGTATAGCCGGACAGGGGACGATGAACACTGAAGCTTTCTTT; CDR3 protein: CASSIAGQGTMNTEAFF
D gene: -; J gene: TRBJ2-3; clone size: -; V gene: TRBV4-2; CDR3 DNA: TGTGCCAGCAGCCAGGTTGGAGGGCAGGGAACGCAGTATTTT; CDR3 protein: CASSQVGGQGTQYF
D gene: -; J gene: TRBJ1-1; clone size: -; V gene: TRBV9; CDR3 DNA: TGTGCCAGCAGCGTTGGGGCCAGGCTATACACTGAAGCTTTCTTT; CDR3 protein: CASSVGARLYTEAFF
D gene: -; J gene: TRBJ1-2; clone size: -; V gene: TRBV7-2; CDR3 DNA: TGTGCCAGCAGCCCGTTAACAGGGATCTATGGCTACACCTTC; CDR3 protein: CASSPLTGIYGYTF
D gene: TRBD1; J gene: TRBJ2-1; clone size: -; V gene: TRBV4-1; CDR3 DNA: TGCGCCAGCAGCCCGGGACAGAGAAGGCCGTTCTTC; CDR3 protein: CASSPGQRRPFF
D gene: -; J gene: TRBJ2-7; clone size: -; V gene: TRBV27; CDR3 DNA: TGTGCCAGCGGCGGCTTGGGGGGCTACGAGCAGTACTTC; CDR3 protein: CASGGLGGYEQYF
D gene: -; J gene: TRBJ1-3; clone size: -; V gene: TRBV7-2; CDR3 DNA: TGTGCCAGCAGCTTAGCGGTGTGGGGGGCCATATATTTT; CDR3 protein: CASSLAVWGAIYF
D gene: TRBD1; J gene: TRBJ2-3; clone size: -; V gene: TRBV6-2/TRBV6-3; CDR3 DNA: TGTGCCAGCAGTTACGGGGGACAGCAACCCACAGATACGCAGTATTTT; CDR3 protein: CASSYGGQQPTDTQYF
D gene: -; J gene: TRBJ1-2; clone size: -; V gene: TRBV19; CDR3 DNA: TGTGCCAGTAGCAACAGGAGGGGCTACACCTTC; CDR3 protein: CASSNRRGYTF
D gene: -; J gene: TRBJ2-7; clone size: once; V gene: TRBV20-1; CDR3 DNA: TGCAGTGCTAGTAGGACTCTAAGCTCCTACGAGCAGTACTTC; CDR3 protein: CSASRTLSSYEQYF
D gene: TRBD1; J gene: TRBJ1-2; clone size: -; V gene: TRBV6-2/TRBV6-3; CDR3 DNA: TGTGCCAGCAGTAAACCGGGACAGGGGCGACTAAGAGACTATGGCTACACCTTC; CDR3 protein: CASSKPGQGRLRDYGYTF
D gene: -; J gene: TRBJ1-1; clone size: once; V gene: TRBV11-2; CDR3 DNA: TGTGCCAGCAGAAAGCCCGCCAGGGCGAACACTGAAGCTTTCTTT; CDR3 protein: CASRKPARANTEAFF
D gene: -; J gene: TRBJ2-7; clone size: -; V gene: TRBV27; CDR3 DNA: TGTGCCAGCAGCCCGACTGTCGGCCGGGTCGAGCAGTACTTC; CDR3 protein: CASSPTVGRVEQYF
D gene: -; J gene: TRBJ1-1; clone size: -; V gene: TRBV10-3; CDR3 DNA: TGTGCCACACAGGGAGATATAAGGAACACTGAAGCTTTCTTT; CDR3 protein: CATQGDIRNTEAFF
D gene: -; J gene: TRBJ1-5; clone size: -; V gene: TRBV10-2; CDR3 DNA: TGCGCCAGCTGCGGAGGGACGCGACAGCCCCAGCATTTT; CDR3 protein: CASCGGTRQPQHF
D gene: TRBD1; J gene: TRBJ1-4; clone size: -; V gene: TRBV18; CDR3 DNA: TGTGCCAGCTCACAGACAGGGGGCGCAGAAAAACTGTTTTTT; CDR3 protein: CASSQTGGAEKLFF
D gene: -; J gene: TRBJ1-2; clone size: -; V gene: TRBV10-1; CDR3 DNA: TGCGCCAGCAGTCCTGACAGCCTCTATGGCTACACCTTC; CDR3 protein: CASSPDSLYGYTF
D gene: TRBD1; J gene: TRBJ1-4; clone size: -; V gene: TRBV19; CDR3 DNA: TGTGCCAGTAGGACCTCGGGACAGGGGAATGAAAAACTGTTTTTT; CDR3 protein: CASRTSGQGNEKLFF
D gene: -; J gene: TRBJ2-5; clone size: -; V gene: TRBV7-9; CDR3 DNA: TGTGCCAGCAGCTTAGCCCTCGTGACTAGGAGGGAGACCCAGTACTTC; CDR3 protein: CASSLALVTRRETQYF
D gene: -; J gene: TRBJ2-5; clone size: -; V gene: TRBV28; CDR3 DNA: TGTGCCAGCAGGGAACTAGTCCAAGAGACCCAGTACTTC; CDR3 protein: CASRELVQETQYF
D gene: TRBD2; J gene: TRBJ2-7; clone size: -; V gene: TRBV5-1; CDR3 DNA: TGCGCCAGCAGCCCCGGCGGGGGGGCGAGCTACGAGCAGTACTTC; CDR3 protein: CASSPGGGASYEQYF
D gene: -; J gene: TRBJ1-6; clone size: -; V gene: TRBV5-4; CDR3 DNA: TGTGCCAGCAGCCCGGAAAGCGCAGGGGAATCACCCCTCCACTTT; CDR3 protein: CASSPESAGESPLHF
D gene: TRBD1; J gene: TRBJ1-1; clone size: -; V gene: TRBV7-9; CDR3 DNA: TGTGCCAGCAGGCTACGGGACAGAGGGAACACTGAAGCTTTCTTT; CDR3 protein: CASRLRDRGNTEAFF
D gene: -; J gene: TRBJ1-5; clone size: -; V gene: TRBV12-3/TRBV12-4; CDR3 DNA: TGTGCCAGCAGGCAGGGGTTTGGACAGCCCCAGCATTTT; CDR3 protein: CASRQGFGQPQHF
D gene: TRBD1; J gene: TRBJ2-7; clone size: -; V gene: TRBV11-3; CDR3 DNA: TGTGCCAGCAGCGCGGACAGGGACACCTACGAGCAGTACTTC; CDR3 protein: CASSADRDTYEQYF
D gene: -; J gene: TRBJ2-3; clone size: -; V gene: TRBV18; CDR3 DNA: TGTGCCAGCTCACCCCTCATTCTGGATACGCAGTATTTT; CDR3 protein: CASSPLILDTQYF
D gene: -; J gene: TRBJ1-2; clone size: -; V gene: TRBV15; CDR3 DNA: TGTGCCACCAGCAGCGATACACCTGACAGGAACTATGGCTACACCTTC; CDR3 protein: CATSSDTPDRNYGYTF